Below, 18 T cell receptor beta chains from the same sample are listed, as sequenced in a study of OX40 agonist ivuxolimab in advanced cancers. TCRdb's copy holds only in-frame clones and misses some; the assay was immunoSEQ multiplex PCR. The sample includes 48,000 or so clones, over 90% of them seen just once. The sample in question was CD4+ or CD8+ T cells sorted from blood, obtained in a trial of the OX40 agonist ivuxolimab. The receptors were gathered from an adult with an advanced solid tumor such as melanoma, head and neck, liver or kidney cancer.

The chain carries TRBV6-4 and TRBJ2-2; D might be TRBD1 or TRBD2, each matching 5 bases. Germline values: CDR1 MRHNA, CDR2 SNTAGT. This CDR3 region has 18 residues. Trimming removed 4 bases from V and 10 bases from J, with 28 bases in between. Here the CDR3 reads CASSVWGSGSRVAKELFF. The CDR3 coding sequence is TGTGCCAGCAGTGTGTGGGGGTCAGGGAGTCGCGTAGCGAAGGAGCTGTTTTTT.

The chain carries TRBV6-5 and TRBJ1-2; a weak D match, TRBD1 (5 bases). The V end was cut by 2 bases, the J end by 6 bases, with 7 bases between. CDR3 length: 12 amino acids. Germline assignment: CDR1 MNHEY and CDR2 SVGAGI. CDR3 nucleotide sequence: TGTGCCAGCAGTTACCAGGGAAATGGCTACACCTTC. Translated, it gives CASSYQGNGYTF.

The chain joins TRBV4-1 to TRBJ1-2, with no clear D. The germline V gene has CDR1 MGHRA and CDR2 YSYEKL. The CDR3 totals 15 residues. The V end lost 3 bases, the J end lost 2 bases, and 13 bases lay between the germline ends. The CDR3 loop reads CASSQAATENYGYTF. In nucleotides, the CDR3 is TGCGCCAGCAGCCAGGCAGCGACGGAGAACTATGGCTACACCTTC.

The J gene is TRBJ2-1, the V gene TRBV30; 8 nucleotides agree with TRBD2. The ends lost 3 bases at V and 5 bases at J; junction bases unmatched: 0. CDR3 length: 12 residues. Germline V CDR1 and CDR2: GTSNPN, SVGIG (reference sequence). Here the CDR3 DNA reads TGTGCCTGGAGCGGGGGGGACAATGAGCAGTTCTTC. Amino acid sequence: CAWSGGDNEQFF.

The CDR3 region is CASSLGSDQPQHF. The CDR3 DNA reads TGTGCCAGCAGTTTAGGGAGCGATCAGCCCCAGCATTTT. The rearrangement uses TRBV27 and TRBJ1-5; D gene unclear. Germline values: CDR1 MNHEY, CDR2 SMNVEV (reference sequence). Trimming cost V 2 bases and J 5 bases, with 7 bases left between them. CDR3 length: 13 residues.

The chain joins TRBV19 to TRBJ1-2; TRBD1 might be the D (6 bases). The germline CDR1 and CDR2 sequences are LNHDA and SQIVND (reference sequence). The CDR3 has 18 amino acids. The germline V and J ends were trimmed by 0 bases and 0 bases, with 17 bases remaining between them. CDR3 bases: TGTGCCAGTAGTATAGATCTATCCGGGGGCGGCCCTAACTATGGCTACACCTTC. Its translation is CASSIDLSGGGPNYGYTF.

The CDR3 DNA reads TGTGCCAGCAGCTTAGACAGGGGGGATGAGCAGTACGTC. Residues: CASSLDRGDEQYV. The V gene is TRBV11-2, the J gene TRBJ2-7; TRBD1 might be the D (7 bases). CDR3 size: 13 residues. V was shortened by 0 bases and J by 7 bases, with 10 bases between the two germline ends. CDR1 and CDR2 (germline): SGHAT, FQNNGV.

This chain joins TRBV10-1 and TRBJ1-2, with D perhaps TRBD1 (6 bases). CDR1 is WNHNN, CDR2 SYGVQD, per germline (reference sequence). V shed 3 bases and J shed 3 bases, with 11 bases lying between them. The CDR3 is 14 amino acids. As DNA, the CDR3 is TGCGCCAGCAGTGACCGGGCAGGGGACTATGGCTACACCTTC. It encodes CASSDRAGDYGYTF.

This clone was observed once. The chain joins TRBV7-8 to TRBJ1-2; D is unclear. The V gene lost 3 bases and the J gene lost 4 bases, with 6 bases spanning the gap. Germline assignment: CDR1 SGHVS and CDR2 FQNEAQ. The CDR3 extends over 12 amino acids. CDR3 residues: CASSFFLYGYTF. DNA of the CDR3: TGTGCCAGCAGCTTTTTTCTCTATGGCTACACCTTC.

V is TRBV15 and J is TRBJ1-4; 7 bases are shared with TRBD1. The junction had 5 bases not matched to a gene; V was cut back by 4 bases and J by 6 bases. The CDR3 is made up of 14 amino acids. Germline CDR1 reads LNHNV; CDR2 reads YYDKDF (reference sequence). The CDR3 DNA sequence: TGTGCCACCAGCACCCGACAGGGAGATGAAAAACTGTTTTTT. It yields the protein CATSTRQGDEKLFF.

V and J are TRBV4-2 and TRBJ2-1, with 9 bases that match TRBD2. Unmatched junction bases numbered 9, after V lost 1 base and J lost 8 bases. Germline CDR1 and CDR2: LGHNA and YNFKEQ. The CDR3 is made up of 16 amino acids. Here the CDR3 DNA reads TGTGCCAGCAGCCAAGTTCTGCGGGGGGGCCGCCATGAGCAGTTCTTC. Its protein product is CASSQVLRGGRHEQFF.

This sequence joins TRBV7-9 and TRBJ1-2, with D hard to call. Between the trimmed V and J ends, which lost 0 bases and 5 bases, there was a span of 10 bases. CDR1 SEHNR and CDR2 FQNEAQ come from the germline V gene (reference sequence). The CDR3 is 14 residues long. CDR3: CASSLAGLGYGYTF. In nucleotides, the CDR3 is TGTGCCAGCAGCTTAGCAGGCTTGGGGTATGGCTACACCTTC.

This chain uses TRBV27 with TRBJ2-1; 13 nucleotides agree with TRBD2. V lost 5 bases to trimming and J lost 1 base; unmatched junction nucleotides: 8. Germline V gene data show CDR1 as MNHEY and CDR2 as SMNVEV (reference sequence). The CDR3 spans 18 residues. CDR3 DNA: TGTGCCAGCAGTACTTGGACTAGCGGGGGTGGATCCTACAATGAGCAGTTCTTC. The encoded protein is CASSTWTSGGGSYNEQFF.

J is TRBJ2-4 and V is TRBV6-5, with 10 positions matching TRBD2. The germline CDR1 and CDR2 sequences are MNHEY and SVGAGI. Germline trimming cut 0 bases from V and 6 bases from J; bases unmatched to any gene: 2. This CDR3 contains 15 residues. This CDR3 is CASSYSLAGGNIQYF. DNA of the CDR3: TGTGCCAGCAGTTACTCGTTAGCGGGGGGAAACATTCAGTACTTC.

V is TRBV7-2 and J is TRBJ1-4; 7 bases fit TRBD1. Germline loops: CDR1 SGHTA, CDR2 FQGNSA. The J segment lost 3 bases and the V segment lost 10 bases, leaving 14 bases of the junction unmatched. This CDR3 comprises 16 residues. The CDR3 bases are TGTGCCACTACCCATCTGACAGGGACCTCTAATGAAAAACTGTTTTTT. Translation gives CATTHLTGTSNEKLFF.

The rearrangement joins TRBV7-2 to TRBJ1-5, with TRBD1 identical over 7 bases. Unmatched junction bases numbered 7, after V lost 5 bases and J lost 3 bases. CDR1 is SGHTA and CDR2 is FQGNSA in the germline V gene. The CDR3 loop spans 15 amino acids. The CDR3 coding sequence is TGTGCCAGCAGCCTCCGGGACAGACACAATCAGCCCCAGCATTTT. This codes for CASSLRDRHNQPQHF.

The table lists this clone with a count of one. The chain's CDR3 is CASSLSTRNYGYTF. The CDR3 nucleotides read TGTGCCAGCAGCTTATCGACAAGGAACTATGGCTACACCTTC. The V gene is TRBV7-8, the J gene TRBJ1-2, with no clear D. CDR1 and CDR2 (germline): SGHVS, FQNEAQ. Between the trimmed V and J ends, which lost 2 bases and 2 bases, there was a span of 9 bases. The CDR3 is made up of 14 amino acids.

The genes are TRBV19 and TRBJ1-3; D is unresolved. Deletions cut 6 bases from V and 2 bases from J, with 5 bases between. Germline V gene data show CDR1 as LNHDA and CDR2 as SQIVND (reference sequence). The CDR3 covers 12 residues. This chain's CDR3 is CASRPPGNTIYF. CDR3 DNA: TGTGCCAGTAGACCCCCTGGAAACACCATATATTTT.